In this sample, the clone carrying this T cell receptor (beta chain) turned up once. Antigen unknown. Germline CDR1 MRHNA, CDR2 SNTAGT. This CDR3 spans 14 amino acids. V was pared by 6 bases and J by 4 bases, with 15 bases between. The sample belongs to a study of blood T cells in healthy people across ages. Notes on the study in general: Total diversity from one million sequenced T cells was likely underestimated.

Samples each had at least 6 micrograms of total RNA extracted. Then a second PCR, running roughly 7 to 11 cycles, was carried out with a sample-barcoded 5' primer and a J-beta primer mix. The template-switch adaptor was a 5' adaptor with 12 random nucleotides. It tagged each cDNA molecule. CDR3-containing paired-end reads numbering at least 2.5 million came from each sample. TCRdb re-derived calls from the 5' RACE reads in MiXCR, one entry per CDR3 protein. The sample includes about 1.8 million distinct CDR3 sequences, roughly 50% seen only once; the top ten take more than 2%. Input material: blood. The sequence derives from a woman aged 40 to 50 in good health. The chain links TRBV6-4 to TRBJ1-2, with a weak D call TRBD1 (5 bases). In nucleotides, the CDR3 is TGTGCCAGCAGGTCCTCGTCGGGGGGCTATGGCTACACCTTC. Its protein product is CASRSSSGGYGYTF.